A selection of T cell receptor beta chains follows, all from one sample in a study of OX40 agonist ivuxolimab in advanced cancers. Some clones are missing from TCRdb's copy, which holds only in-frame ones; the method was immunoSEQ multiplex PCR. The table records more than 45,000 clones, approximately 91% of them present only once. The specimen was CD4+ or CD8+ T cells sorted from blood, collected in a trial of the OX40 agonist ivuxolimab. The receptors originated from an adult with an advanced solid tumor such as melanoma, head and neck, liver or kidney cancer. The CDR3 runs from the conserved cysteine through the conserved F or W. D genes are given only for firm matches. Clone size is not always given. Where it is, it says once, few, many or a class for expanded clones.

d_gene	v_gene	abundance	j_gene	CDR3aa	CDR3nt
-	TRBV11-1	-	TRBJ2-5	CASSRVGVETQYF	TGTGCCAGCAGCCGCGTAGGGGTAGAGACCCAGTACTTC
TRBD1	TRBV11-3	-	TRBJ1-2	CASSLQGKANYGYTF	TGTGCCAGCAGCCTACAGGGGAAGGCCAACTATGGCTACACCTTC
-	TRBV2	-	TRBJ2-7	CASSEGLTFSSYEQYF	TGTGCCAGCAGTGAGGGGCTAACCTTTAGCTCCTACGAGCAGTACTTC
TRBD2	TRBV5-4	-	TRBJ2-2	CASSRYLTSGGGTGELFF	TGTGCCAGCAGCCGGTACCTTACTAGCGGAGGGGGCACCGGGGAGCTGTTTTTT
TRBD2	TRBV11-3	-	TRBJ2-3	CASSVPGLVTDTQYF	TGTGCCAGCAGCGTACCGGGACTAGTGACAGATACGCAGTATTTT
TRBD1	TRBV6-5	-	TRBJ2-7	CASRPGTGAYEQYF	TGTGCCAGCAGACCCGGGACAGGGGCCTACGAGCAGTACTTC
TRBD2	TRBV11-3	-	TRBJ2-7	CASSSTWGGRAYEQYF	TGTGCCAGCAGCTCGACCTGGGGCGGGAGGGCCTACGAGCAGTACTTC
-	TRBV4-3	-	TRBJ2-2	CASSQEPNTGELFF	TGCGCCAGCAGCCAAGAACCGAACACCGGGGAGCTGTTTTTT
TRBD1	TRBV6-5	-	TRBJ1-1	CASSFDRGNTEAFF	TGTGCCAGCAGCTTCGACAGGGGAAACACTGAAGCTTTCTTT
-	TRBV7-3	-	TRBJ2-3	CASSPGGPSTDTQYF	TGTGCCAGCAGCCCAGGGGGGCCTAGCACAGATACGCAGTATTTT
TRBD2	TRBV7-2	-	TRBJ2-7	CASSRLAGSSYEQYF	TGTGCCAGCAGCCGGCTAGCGGGGAGCTCCTACGAGCAGTACTTC
-	TRBV6-1	-	TRBJ1-6	CASILTGGDSPLHF	TGTGCCAGCATCCTGACAGGAGGGGATTCACCCCTCCACTTT
-	TRBV6-1	-	TRBJ2-7	CASSDAIQPNYEQYF	TGTGCCAGCAGTGATGCTATCCAGCCAAACTACGAGCAGTACTTC
-	TRBV7-9	-	TRBJ1-1	CASSARGWGTEAFF	TGTGCCAGCAGCGCCAGGGGATGGGGCACTGAAGCTTTCTTT
TRBD2	TRBV19	-	TRBJ2-5	CASQGTSGAQETQYF	TGTGCCAGTCAAGGGACTAGCGGGGCCCAAGAGACCCAGTACTTC
TRBD1	TRBV28	-	TRBJ2-7	CASRPGQTYEQCF	TGTGCCAGCAGACCGGGACAGACCTACGAGCAGTGCTTC
-	TRBV30	-	TRBJ1-5	CAWSVLGARQPQHF	TGTGCCTGGAGTGTGTTAGGGGCCCGTCAGCCCCAGCATTTT
TRBD1	TRBV7-2	once	TRBJ1-1	CASRGQGASRNTEAFF	TGTGCCAGCAGGGGACAGGGGGCATCACGGAACACTGAAGCTTTCTTT
TRBD2	TRBV5-5	-	TRBJ2-7	CASSFPSGTDEQYF	TGTGCCAGCAGTTTCCCTAGCGGGACTGACGAGCAGTACTTC
-	TRBV27	-	TRBJ2-1	CASRSSYNEQFF	TGTGCCAGCCGAAGCTCCTACAATGAGCAGTTCTTC
-	TRBV19	-	TRBJ2-7	CASSRTPGQFYEQYF	TGTGCCAGTAGTAGAACTCCAGGACAGTTCTACGAGCAGTACTTC
TRBD2	TRBV30	once	TRBJ2-2	CAWSPGRLAGGSTGELFF	TGTGCCTGGAGCCCTGGGAGGCTAGCGGGAGGGAGCACCGGGGAGCTGTTTTTT
TRBD2	TRBV27	-	TRBJ2-7	CASSLKGLAALIYEQYF	TGTGCCAGCAGTTTAAAAGGACTAGCGGCCTTAATCTACGAGCAGTACTTC
-	TRBV6-1	-	TRBJ2-3	CASSEASQSTDTQYF	TGTGCCAGCAGTGAAGCAAGTCAGAGCACAGATACGCAGTATTTT
-	TRBV28	once	TRBJ2-4	CASSLIAKNIQYF	TGTGCCAGCAGTTTAATAGCCAAAAACATTCAGTACTTC
-	TRBV7-2	-	TRBJ1-5	CASRRDSNQPQHF	TGTGCCAGCAGGAGGGACAGCAATCAGCCCCAGCATTTT
TRBD1	TRBV5-1	-	TRBJ2-2	CASRDSANTGELFF	TGCGCCAGCCGGGACAGCGCGAACACCGGGGAGCTGTTTTTT
TRBD1	TRBV19	-	TRBJ2-7	CASSNRDRGPYEQYF	TGTGCCAGTAGTAACCGGGACAGGGGGCCTTACGAGCAGTACTTC
-	TRBV30	-	TRBJ2-1	CAWSLGFYNEQFF	TGTGCCTGGAGTCTGGGGTTTTACAATGAGCAGTTCTTC
TRBD2	TRBV5-1	-	TRBJ2-7	CASSLSVSREGYEQYF	TGCGCCAGCAGCTTGAGCGTATCGCGGGAGGGGTACGAGCAGTACTTC
-	TRBV2	-	TRBJ1-1	CASSDPSSEAFF	TGTGCCAGCAGTGACCCCAGCAGTGAAGCTTTCTTT
-	TRBV29-1	-	TRBJ2-3	CSVEDREDTQYF	TGCAGCGTTGAAGATAGGGAGGATACGCAGTATTTT
TRBD2	TRBV4-1	once	TRBJ2-7	CASSQDAGVEQYF	TGCGCCAGCAGCCAAGATGCGGGGGTCGAGCAGTACTTC
-	TRBV5-1	-	TRBJ2-7	CASYQGQNSYEQYF	TGCGCCAGTTATCAAGGACAGAATTCCTACGAGCAGTACTTC
-	TRBV7-9	few	TRBJ1-1	CASGPTEDTEAFF	TGTGCCAGCGGACCCACTGAGGACACTGAAGCTTTCTTT
-	TRBV18	-	TRBJ1-4	CASSPLGDTNEKLFF	TGTGCCAGCTCACCACTCGGGGATACTAATGAAAAACTGTTTTTT
-	TRBV19	-	TRBJ2-7	CASSIEFSGVGYEQYF	TGTGCCAGTAGTATAGAGTTTAGCGGAGTTGGCTACGAGCAGTACTTC
-	TRBV27	-	TRBJ2-1	CATWDPYNEQFF	TGTGCCACCTGGGACCCCTACAATGAGCAGTTCTTC
-	TRBV2	-	TRBJ2-3	CASRDFTSPTDTQYF	TGTGCCAGCAGGGACTTCACTTCACCAACAGATACGCAGTATTTT
TRBD1	TRBV19	-	TRBJ1-2	CASSRTGANYGYTF	TGTGCCAGTAGCCGGACAGGGGCTAACTATGGCTACACCTTC
-	TRBV28	-	TRBJ2-7	CASYSGTRGEQYF	TGTGCCAGCTACTCCGGGACAAGGGGGGAGCAGTACTTC
-	TRBV7-2	-	TRBJ1-2	CASSLDRAANYGYTF	TGTGCCAGCAGCTTAGACAGGGCCGCTAACTATGGCTACACCTTC
TRBD2	TRBV11-2	-	TRBJ2-3	CASNPTSGSWDTQYF	TGTGCCAGCAACCCCACTAGCGGGAGTTGGGATACGCAGTATTTT
TRBD1	TRBV5-1	once	TRBJ2-7	CASSPGTALGEQYF	TGCGCCAGCAGCCCGGGGACAGCCTTGGGGGAGCAGTACTTC
TRBD2	TRBV19	-	TRBJ2-1	CASSTATVGRYRLNEQFF	TGTGCCAGTAGTACGGCCACTGTCGGGAGGTACCGGTTAAATGAGCAGTTCTTC
TRBD1	TRBV5-8	-	TRBJ1-2	CASSHGQAYYGYTF	TGTGCCAGCAGCCACGGACAGGCCTACTATGGCTACACCTTC
TRBD2	TRBV7-3	-	TRBJ2-1	CASSLPGTSDSREQFF	TGTGCCAGCAGCTTACCCGGGACTAGCGACTCCAGGGAGCAGTTCTTC